This TCR beta chain stems from a study of CD8+CD57+ T cells in acquired aplastic anemia. Findings of the study overall: Both patients and controls carried the same twenty-nine CD8+ CDR3 sequences. Significant differences in CD8+ Simpson's diversity were not observed between patients and controls.

Patients picked for sequencing had shown CD8+CD57+ cell expansion detected by flow cytometry. As to this clonotype: Antigen unknown.

According to the study, genomic DNA was the template for TCR beta VDJ and CDR3 profiling. TCRdb recomputed calls from the reads with MiXCR, one row per CDR3 protein. The sample holds 150,000 to 200,000 distinct CDR3 sequences, around 47% seen once. Sequenced input: sorted CD4+, CD8+, or CD8+CD57+ T cells (not recorded which) from PBMCs. This TCR was sampled from a human donor with aplastic anemia.

Here the CDR3 DNA reads TGTGCCAGTAGTAATATGCGGCTACCTACCTACGAGCAGTACTTC. Protein product: CASSNMRLPTYEQYF. J is TRBJ2-7 and V is TRBV19; D unclear. The CDR3 sequence is 15 residues long. CDR1 is LNHDA, CDR2 SQIVND, per germline (reference sequence). Between the trimmed V and J ends, which lost 4 bases and 2 bases, there was a span of 15 bases.